This TCR beta chain was recovered during a study of regulatory T cells in long-lasting Graves disease. Study summary: Persistent cases took antithyroid drugs over 5 years and stayed TSH receptor antibody positive.

Study-wide points: Limited sample numbers may have lowered accuracy.

A few counts support this clonotype. Its antigen is not known. Time point defined: persistent/refractory GD, antithyroid drugs over 5 years with positive TRAb. TCR sequences were obtained from RNA taken from PBMCs. Criteria from the American Thyroid Association guidelines were applied to diagnose Graves' disease. HTBI primers from iRepertoire and Arm-PCR of CDR3 regions yielded the TCR beta libraries. TCRdb processed the multiplex PCR reads anew with MiXCR; each CDR3 protein has one entry. The sample carries some 280,000 distinct CDR3 sequences, roughly a fifth recorded once. This sequence originates from a female donor with Graves disease. The sequenced sample was peripheral blood mononuclear cells (PBMCs), obtained when the disease was refractory, from a patient treated with antithyroid drugs.

This CDR3 is CSVVFRDRVYEQYF. In DNA form, the CDR3 reads TGCAGCGTTGTTTTCCGGGACAGGGTCTACGAGCAGTACTTC. The V gene is TRBV29-1, the J gene TRBJ2-7; 9 positions agree with TRBD1. With 4 bases clipped from V and 3 bases from J, the junction kept 7 bases outside the gene matches. From germline, CDR1 is SQVTM and CDR2 ANQGSEA. This CDR3 spans 14 amino acids.